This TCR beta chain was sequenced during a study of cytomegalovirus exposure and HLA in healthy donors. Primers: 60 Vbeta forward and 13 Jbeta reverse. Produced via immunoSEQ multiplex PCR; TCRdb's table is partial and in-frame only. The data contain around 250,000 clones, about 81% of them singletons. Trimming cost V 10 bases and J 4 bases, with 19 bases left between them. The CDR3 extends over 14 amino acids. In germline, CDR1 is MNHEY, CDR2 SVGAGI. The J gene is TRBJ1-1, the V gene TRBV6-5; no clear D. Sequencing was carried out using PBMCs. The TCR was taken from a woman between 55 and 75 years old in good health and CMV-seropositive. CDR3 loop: CATVKLGFGTEAFF. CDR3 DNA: TGTGCCACCGTTAAGCTTGGTTTCGGCACTGAAGCTTTCTTT.